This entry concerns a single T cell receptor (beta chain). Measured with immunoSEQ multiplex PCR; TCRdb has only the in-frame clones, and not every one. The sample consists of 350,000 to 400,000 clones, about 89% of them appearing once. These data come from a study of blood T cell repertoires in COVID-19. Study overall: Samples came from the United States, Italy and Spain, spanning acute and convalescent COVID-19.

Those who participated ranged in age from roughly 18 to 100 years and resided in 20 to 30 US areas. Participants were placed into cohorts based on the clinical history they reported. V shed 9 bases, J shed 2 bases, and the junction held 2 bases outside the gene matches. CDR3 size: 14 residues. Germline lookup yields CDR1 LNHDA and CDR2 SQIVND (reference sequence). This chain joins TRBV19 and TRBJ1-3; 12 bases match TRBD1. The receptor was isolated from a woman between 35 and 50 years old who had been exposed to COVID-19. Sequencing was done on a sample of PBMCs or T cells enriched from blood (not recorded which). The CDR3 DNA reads TGTGCCAGCTGGGACAGGGGGCCTGGAAACACCATATATTTT. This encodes CASWDRGPGNTIYF.